The subject of this entry is one T cell receptor (beta chain). Its cognate antigen is unknown. The sample comes from a study of cytomegalovirus exposure and HLA in healthy donors. Study findings and constraints: TCR beta sequences reportedly predicted most subjects' HLA-A and HLA-B alleles accurately.

CDR1 and CDR2 (germline): MNHNY, SVGAGI (reference sequence). Trimming removed 5 bases at V and 2 bases at J, with 12 bases between. CDR3 size: 15 residues. The PCR employed 60 Vbeta primers together with 13 Jbeta primers. Assay used: immunoSEQ multiplex PCR; TCRdb lists only in-frame clones, some missing. The sample has roughly 130,000 clones; approximately 80% are singletons. The sequenced sample was PBMCs. This receptor was identified in a woman in her 40s in good health and CMV-seronegative. The chain has TRBV6-6 and TRBJ2-2; D might be TRBD2 (5 bases). The CDR3 DNA reads as TGTGCCAGCAGTCCGCTCGGGATTAACACCGGGGAGCTGTTTTTT. Its protein product is CASSPLGINTGELFF.